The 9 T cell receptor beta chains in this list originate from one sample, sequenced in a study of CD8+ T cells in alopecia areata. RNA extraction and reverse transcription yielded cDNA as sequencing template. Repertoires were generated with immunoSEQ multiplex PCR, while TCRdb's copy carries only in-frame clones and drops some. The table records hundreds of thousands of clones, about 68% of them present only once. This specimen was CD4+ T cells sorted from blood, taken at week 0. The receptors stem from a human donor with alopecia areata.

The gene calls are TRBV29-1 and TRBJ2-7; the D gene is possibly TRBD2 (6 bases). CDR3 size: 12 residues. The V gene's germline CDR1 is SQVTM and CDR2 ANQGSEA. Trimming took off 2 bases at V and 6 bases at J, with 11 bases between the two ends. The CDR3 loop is CSVEKTAGEQYF. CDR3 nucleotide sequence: TGCAGCGTTGAAAAGACAGCGGGCGAGCAGTACTTC.

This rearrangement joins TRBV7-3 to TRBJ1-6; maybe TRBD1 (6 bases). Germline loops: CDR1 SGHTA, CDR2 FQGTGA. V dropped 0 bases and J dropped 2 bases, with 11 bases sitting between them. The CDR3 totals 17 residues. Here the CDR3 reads CASSLTGGPTYNSPLHF. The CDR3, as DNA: TGTGCCAGCAGCTTAACGGGGGGGCCCACCTATAATTCACCCCTCCACTTT. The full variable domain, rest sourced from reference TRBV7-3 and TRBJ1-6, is GAGVSQTPSNKVTEKGKYVELRCDPISGHTALYWYRQSLGQGPEFLIYFQGTGAADDSGLPNDRFFAVRPEGSVSTLKIQRTERGDSAVYLCASSLTGGPTYNSPLHFGNGTRLTVT.

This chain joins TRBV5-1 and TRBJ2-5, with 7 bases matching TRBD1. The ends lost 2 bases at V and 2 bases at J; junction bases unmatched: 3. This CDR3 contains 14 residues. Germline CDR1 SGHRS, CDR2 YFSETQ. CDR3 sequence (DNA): TGCGCCAGCAGCTTCGGGACAGATCAAGAGACCCAGTACTTC. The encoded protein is CASSFGTDQETQYF.

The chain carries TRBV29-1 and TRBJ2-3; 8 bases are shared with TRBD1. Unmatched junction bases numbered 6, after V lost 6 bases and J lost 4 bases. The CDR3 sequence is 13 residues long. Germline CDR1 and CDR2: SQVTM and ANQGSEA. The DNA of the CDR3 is TGCAGCGTCGGACAGGGTATGGCAGATACGCAGTATTTT. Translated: CSVGQGMADTQYF.

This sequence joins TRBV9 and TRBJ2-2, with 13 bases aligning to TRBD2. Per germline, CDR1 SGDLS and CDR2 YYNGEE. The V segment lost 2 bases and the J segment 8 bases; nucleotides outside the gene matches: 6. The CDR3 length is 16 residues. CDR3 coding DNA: TGTGCCAGCAGCGTCACTAGCGGGGGGGCCGCTGGGGAGCTGTTTTTT. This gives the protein CASSVTSGGAAGELFF.

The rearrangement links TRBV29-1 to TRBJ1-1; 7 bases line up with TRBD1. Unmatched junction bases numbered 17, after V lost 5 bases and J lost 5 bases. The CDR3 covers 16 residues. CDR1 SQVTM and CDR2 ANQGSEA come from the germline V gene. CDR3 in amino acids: CSVQKGGGRSKTEAFF. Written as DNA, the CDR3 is TGCAGCGTTCAAAAGGGAGGGGGCAGGTCAAAGACTGAAGCTTTCTTT.

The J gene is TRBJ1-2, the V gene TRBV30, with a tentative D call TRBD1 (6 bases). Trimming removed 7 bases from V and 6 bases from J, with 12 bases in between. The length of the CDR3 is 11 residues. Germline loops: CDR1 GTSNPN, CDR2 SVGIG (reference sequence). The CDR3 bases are TGTGCCTCCCGAGGGGGGAATGGCTACACCTTC. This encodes CASRGGNGYTF.

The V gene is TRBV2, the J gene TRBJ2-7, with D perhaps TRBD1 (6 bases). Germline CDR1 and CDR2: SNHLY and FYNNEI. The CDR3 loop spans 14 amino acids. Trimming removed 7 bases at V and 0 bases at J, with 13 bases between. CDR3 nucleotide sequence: TGTGCCAGCACCTCGGACAGACGCTCCTACGAGCAGTACTTC. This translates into CASTSDRRSYEQYF.

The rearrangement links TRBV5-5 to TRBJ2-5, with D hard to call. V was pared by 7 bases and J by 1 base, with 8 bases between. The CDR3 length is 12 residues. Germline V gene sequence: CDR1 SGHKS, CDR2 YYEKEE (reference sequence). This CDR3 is CASRRIQETQYF. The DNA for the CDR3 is TGTGCCAGCCGACGGATCCAAGAGACCCAGTACTTC. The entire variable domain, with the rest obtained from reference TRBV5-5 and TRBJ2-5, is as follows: DAGVTQSPTHLIKTRGQQVTLRCSPISGHKSVSWYQQVLGQGPQFIFQYYEKEERGRGNFPDRFSARQFPNYSSELNVNALLLGDSALYLCASRRIQETQYFGPGTRLLVL.